These 24 T cell receptor beta chains originate from one sample sequenced in a study of T cell changes during pregnancy in multiple sclerosis. TCRdb's table, derived via immunoSEQ multiplex PCR, lists solely in-frame clones and lacks some. Counted here are about 58,000 clones, 93% occurring once; the ten biggest clones make up less than 5%. Sequencing was performed on CD8+ T cells from peripheral blood mononuclear cells, taken in the second trimester of pregnancy. The origin of the receptors is a female donor with multiple sclerosis, enrolled in a pregnancy study.

This clone was counted once. This chain connects TRBV13 to TRBJ2-1; the D is unclear. V shed 3 bases and J shed 8 bases, with 8 bases lying between them. The CDR3 loop spans 12 amino acids. From germline, CDR1 is PRHDT and CDR2 FYEKMQ (reference sequence). This CDR3 reads CASSFFRDEQFF. The DNA of the CDR3 is TGTGCCAGCAGCTTCTTCCGTGATGAGCAGTTCTTC.

The chain couples TRBV4-1 to TRBJ2-3; 9 bases map to TRBD2. Trimming at V came to 0 bases and at J to 3 bases, leaving 7 bases not matched to a gene. The CDR3 length is 17 residues. CDR1 is MGHRA, CDR2 YSYEKL, per germline. The CDR3 DNA reads as TGCGCCAGCAGCCAAGATAAGCGGGGGGCAGGGACAGATACGCAGTATTTT. It is translated as CASSQDKRGAGTDTQYF.

The chain employs TRBV6-1 and TRBJ1-1, with 7 bases lining up with TRBD1. The CDR3 covers 15 residues. Losses at the gene ends were 5 bases for V and 1 base for J; bases not matched to a gene: 7. The V gene's germline CDR1 is MNHNS and CDR2 SASEGT. The CDR3, as DNA: TGTGCCAGCAGTATACGACAGGGCCAGAACACTGAAGCTTTCTTT. As protein: CASSIRQGQNTEAFF.

This chain links TRBV4-1 with TRBJ2-1, with D possibly being TRBD2 (6 bases). Germline CDR1 MGHRA, CDR2 YSYEKL. Between the trimmed V and J ends, which lost 4 bases and 14 bases, there was a span of 15 bases. This CDR3 region has 12 residues. The CDR3 region is CASSPGGRQKFF. The CDR3 DNA is TGCGCCAGCAGCCCCGGGGGACGGCAAAAGTTCTTC.

This clone was seen once. J is TRBJ1-1 and V is TRBV7-6; D unresolved. The V gene lost 5 bases and the J gene lost 3 bases, with 10 bases spanning the gap. The CDR3 contains 13 residues. Germline V gives CDR1 SGHVS, CDR2 FNYEAQ. The CDR3 region has the DNA TGTGCCAGCAGCCGGATGAGGGACACTGAAGCTTTCTTT. Its translation: CASSRMRDTEAFF.

This chain joins TRBV9 and TRBJ2-1; TRBD2 aligns across 10 bases. V trimming: 3 bases; J trimming: 7 bases; junction bases outside the gene matches: 7. Germline CDR1 is SGDLS and CDR2 is YYNGEE. The CDR3 is made up of 15 amino acids. The CDR3 nucleotides are TGTGCCAGCAGCGGCGGGACTAGCGTATGGAATGAGCAGTTCTTC. Its translation is CASSGGTSVWNEQFF.

The rearrangement links TRBV9 to TRBJ2-2; the match to TRBD1 covers 8 bases. Germline V lookup: CDR1 SGDLS, CDR2 YYNGEE. V dropped 3 bases and J dropped 1; count of bases not matched to a gene: 2. The CDR3 loop spans 15 amino acids. This chain's CDR3 is CASSGGTGNTGELFF. The CDR3 DNA reads as TGTGCCAGCAGCGGTGGGACAGGGAACACCGGGGAGCTGTTTTTT.

The V call is TRBV6-5, the J call TRBJ2-1, with unresolved D. V was trimmed by 3 bases and J by 0 bases, leaving 12 bases between them. The CDR3 contains 16 residues. CDR1 is MNHEY and CDR2 is SVGAGI in the germline V gene. The CDR3: CASSYNPLSSYNEQFF. The CDR3 DNA follows: TGTGCCAGCAGTTATAATCCCCTTAGCTCCTACAATGAGCAGTTCTTC.

The chain links TRBV28 to TRBJ2-7; weak D call: TRBD2 (6 bases). V was pared by 7 bases and J by 5 bases, with 12 bases between. The CDR3 covers 12 residues. Germline V gives CDR1 MDHEN, CDR2 SYDVKM. The CDR3 DNA reads TGTGCCAGCAAGGAGGGAGTTCACGAGCAGTACTTC. Protein sequence: CASKEGVHEQYF.

J is TRBJ2-7 and V is TRBV5-4; 11 nucleotides align to TRBD2. With V trimmed by 2 bases and J by 5 bases, 6 bases remained unmatched. Germline V gives CDR1 SGHNT, CDR2 YYREEE (reference sequence). The CDR3 extends over 15 amino acids. Here the CDR3 DNA reads TGTGCCAGCAGCTTCGGACTAGCGGGTTACGACGAGCAGTACTTC. Protein product: CASSFGLAGYDEQYF.

The rearrangement links TRBV7-9 to TRBJ1-2; the D gene is possibly TRBD1 (6 bases). Trimming pared 3 bases from V and 3 bases from J, leaving 11 bases between. The CDR3 runs to 14 residues. CDR1 is SEHNR and CDR2 is FQNEAQ in the germline V gene (reference sequence). The CDR3 DNA is TGTGCCAGCAGCTTGGACAGTCCGTACTATGGCTACACCTTC. It specifies CASSLDSPYYGYTF. The full variable domain, with the rest looked up from reference TRBV7-9 and TRBJ1-2, is DTGVSQNPRHKITKRGQNVTFRCDPISEHNRLYWYRQTLGQGPEFLTYFQNEAQLEKSRLLSDRFSAERPKGSFSTLEIQRTEQGDSAMYLCASSLDSPYYGYTFGSGTRLTVV.

The rearrangement uses TRBV5-4 and TRBJ2-1; tentative D call: TRBD1 (6 bases). The CDR3 covers 15 residues. Germline CDR1 and CDR2: SGHNT and YYREEE (reference sequence). The V end was cut by 0 bases, the J end by 5 bases, with 12 bases between. Here the CDR3 reads CASSLVAGDHNEQFF. The CDR3 nucleotides read TGTGCCAGCAGCTTGGTGGCAGGGGACCACAATGAGCAGTTCTTC.

The chain recombines TRBV28 with TRBJ2-5; the match to TRBD1 covers 7 bases. The CDR3 runs 15 residues. V shed 4 bases and J 5 bases; nucleotides not matched to a gene: 10. Germline assignment: CDR1 MDHEN and CDR2 SYDVKM. The CDR3 DNA reads TGTGCCAGCAGTTCCCCCGGGACAGAAGAGGAGACCCAGTACTTC. The encoded protein is CASSSPGTEEETQYF.

The rearrangement joins TRBV27 to TRBJ2-1; D is possibly TRBD2 (6 bases). This CDR3 is built from 13 residues. The germline V gene has CDR1 MNHEY and CDR2 SMNVEV (reference sequence). V was pared by 10 bases and J by 0 bases, with 10 bases between. The CDR3 reads CAMGGSSYNEQFF. The CDR3 DNA reads TGTGCCATGGGGGGAAGCTCCTACAATGAGCAGTTCTTC.

As regards this clone: One end of the junction does not line up with germline, which may come from a read error. The CDR3 sequence is CASSSSRDREYF. The CDR3 region has the DNA TGCGCCAGCAGCTCGTCCCGGGACAGGGAATATTTT. V is TRBV5-1 and J is TRBJ1-1; 9 nucleotides align to TRBD1. CDR3 size: 12 residues. Germline V gene data show CDR1 as SGHRS and CDR2 as YFSETQ.

This chain links TRBV5-5 with TRBJ2-7, with TRBD1 identical over 7 bases. V shed 4 bases and J 6 bases; nucleotides not matched to a gene: 13. Germline V gene lookup returns CDR1 SGHKS and CDR2 YYEKEE (reference sequence). The CDR3 length is 15 residues. The CDR3 protein is CASSQADRDPTEQYF. DNA for the CDR3: TGTGCCAGCAGCCAGGCCGACAGGGATCCTACCGAGCAGTACTTC.

The chain's CDR3 is CAISPSGLAGDNEQFF. The CDR3 nucleotides read TGTGCCATCAGTCCGTCTGGACTAGCGGGAGACAATGAGCAGTTCTTC. The chain combines TRBV10-3 with TRBJ2-1; 13 nucleotides match TRBD2. The V segment lost 5 bases and the J segment 5 bases; nucleotides outside the gene matches: 6. Germline V gene sequence: CDR1 ENHRY, CDR2 SYGVKD. This CDR3 has 16 amino acids.

The V call is TRBV6-1, the J call TRBJ2-7, with D uncertain. Per the germline V gene, CDR1 is MNHNS and CDR2 is SASEGT. The CDR3 has 14 amino acids. Trimming shortened V by 7 bases and J by 4 bases, and 17 bases separated the two germline ends. The CDR3: CASTSSVVLYEQYF. The CDR3 coding sequence is TGTGCCAGCACCTCCTCAGTGGTTCTTTACGAGCAGTACTTC.

The genes are TRBV10-1 and TRBJ2-1; 8 nucleotides align to TRBD2. The CDR3 extends over 17 amino acids. The germline CDR1 and CDR2 sequences are WNHNN and SYGVQD (reference sequence). V was pared by 0 bases and J by 2 bases, with 6 bases of the junction left unmatched. The CDR3 nucleotides are TGCGCCAGCAGTGAGTCGGAGCGGGAGCTAACCTACAATGAGCAGTTCTTC. This codes for CASSESERELTYNEQFF.

CDR3 sequence: CASMVDRGRPTYTDTQYF. CDR3 sequence (DNA): TGTGCCAGCATGGTCGACAGGGGTAGGCCGACCTACACAGATACGCAGTATTTT. The rearrangement links TRBV2 to TRBJ2-3, with 8 bases that match TRBD1. The CDR3 length is 18 residues. Germline CDR1 is SNHLY and CDR2 is FYNNEI. Losses at the gene ends were 7 bases for V and 2 bases for J; bases not matched to a gene: 17.

The CDR3 is CASSLWGGSPGELFF. For the CDR3, the DNA is TGTGCCAGCAGTTTATGGGGCGGGAGCCCCGGGGAGCTGTTTTTT. This chain joins TRBV27 and TRBJ2-2; 7 bases are shared with TRBD2. In germline, CDR1 is MNHEY, CDR2 SMNVEV (reference sequence). The CDR3 runs 15 residues. J lost 6 bases, V lost 1 base, and 5 bases had no gene match.

The chain combines TRBV7-9 with TRBJ2-7; no definite D call. Germline lookup yields CDR1 SEHNR and CDR2 FQNEAQ (reference sequence). CDR3 length: 14 amino acids. The ends were cut back, 3 bases at V and 0 bases at J, with 9 bases in the middle. The CDR3 reads CASSFDFSSYEQYF. The DNA for the CDR3 is TGTGCCAGCAGCTTTGACTTCAGCTCCTACGAGCAGTACTTC.

The genes are TRBV5-8 and TRBJ1-6; possibly TRBD1 for D (5 bases). The germline V gene has CDR1 SGHTS and CDR2 YDEGEE. This CDR3 region has 14 residues. Trimming took 4 bases from V and 11 from J, leaving 16 bases between them. Here the CDR3 reads CASSLRDSAAPLHF. Written as DNA, the CDR3 is TGTGCCAGCAGCCTAAGGGACTCCGCCGCACCCCTCCACTTT.

This chain links TRBV30 with TRBJ2-1; the match to TRBD2 covers 9 bases. Germline CDR1 is GTSNPN and CDR2 is SVGIG (reference sequence). This CDR3 is built from 14 residues. V lost 5 bases, J lost 5 bases, and 7 bases stayed unmatched. CDR3 residues: CAWGEAGGDNEQFF. The CDR3 DNA reads as TGTGCCTGGGGGGAAGCGGGAGGAGACAATGAGCAGTTCTTC.